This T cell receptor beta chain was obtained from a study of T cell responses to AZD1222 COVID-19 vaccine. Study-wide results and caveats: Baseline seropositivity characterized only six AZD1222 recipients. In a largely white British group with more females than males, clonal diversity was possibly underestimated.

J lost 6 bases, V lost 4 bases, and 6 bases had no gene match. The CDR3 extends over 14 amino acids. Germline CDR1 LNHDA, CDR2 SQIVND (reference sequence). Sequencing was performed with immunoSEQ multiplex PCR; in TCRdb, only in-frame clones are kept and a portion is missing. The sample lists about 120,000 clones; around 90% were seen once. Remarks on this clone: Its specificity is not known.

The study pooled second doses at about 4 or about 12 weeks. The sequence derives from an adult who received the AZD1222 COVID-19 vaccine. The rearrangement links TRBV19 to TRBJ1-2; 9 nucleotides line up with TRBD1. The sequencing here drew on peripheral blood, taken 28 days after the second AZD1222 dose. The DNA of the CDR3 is TGTGCCAGTAGTACCCGGACAGGGGCTGATGGCTACACCTTC. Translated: CASSTRTGADGYTF.